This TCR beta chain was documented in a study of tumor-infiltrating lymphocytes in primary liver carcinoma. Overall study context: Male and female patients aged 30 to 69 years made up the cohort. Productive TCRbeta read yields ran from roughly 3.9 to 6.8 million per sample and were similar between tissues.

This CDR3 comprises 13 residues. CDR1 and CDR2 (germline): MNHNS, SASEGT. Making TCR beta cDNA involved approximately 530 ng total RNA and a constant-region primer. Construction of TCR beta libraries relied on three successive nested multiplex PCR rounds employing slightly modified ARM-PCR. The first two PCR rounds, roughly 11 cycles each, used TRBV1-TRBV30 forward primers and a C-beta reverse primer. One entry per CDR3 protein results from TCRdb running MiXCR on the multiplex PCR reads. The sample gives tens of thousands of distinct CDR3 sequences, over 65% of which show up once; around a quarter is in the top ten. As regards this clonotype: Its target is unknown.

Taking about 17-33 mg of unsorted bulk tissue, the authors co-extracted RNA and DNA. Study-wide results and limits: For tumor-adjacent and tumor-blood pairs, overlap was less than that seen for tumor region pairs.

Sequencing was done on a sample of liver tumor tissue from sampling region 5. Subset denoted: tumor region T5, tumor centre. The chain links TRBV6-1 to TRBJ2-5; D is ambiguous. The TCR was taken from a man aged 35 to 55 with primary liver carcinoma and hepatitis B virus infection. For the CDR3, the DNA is TGTGTAGGCAGTGTATGGGGTGCAGAGACCCAGTACTTC. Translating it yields CVGSVWGAETQYF.